A single sample is the source of the 10 T cell receptor beta chains below, sequenced in a study of T cell responses to AZD1222 COVID-19 vaccine. The method was immunoSEQ multiplex PCR; TCRdb's version includes in-frame clones alone and lacks a portion of them. The sample carries about 160,000 clones, 88% recorded once. The material was peripheral blood, obtained on day 0 of AZD1222 vaccination. The receptors derive from an adult in good health.

This clone was seen only a few times. This rearrangement joins TRBV4-3 to TRBJ1-2; the D gene is possibly TRBD1 (6 bases). Germline V gives CDR1 LGHNA, CDR2 YSLEER. The V and J ends lost 2 bases and 1 base respectively, with 11 bases between them. The CDR3 consists of 15 residues. CDR3 sequence (DNA): TGCGCCAGCAGCCAATCGACAGGACTTAACTATGGCTACACCTTC. The encoded protein is CASSQSTGLNYGYTF.

The genes are TRBV4-1 and TRBJ2-7, with D hard to call. From germline, CDR1 is MGHRA and CDR2 YSYEKL. V shed 3 bases and J shed 3 bases, with 15 bases lying between them. CDR3 size: 15 residues. For the CDR3, the DNA is TGCGCCAGCAGCCATCCTCCGGGCCGCTTCTACGAGCAGTACTTC. Residues: CASSHPPGRFYEQYF.

In nucleotides, the CDR3 is TGTGCCAGCAGTTGGGGGGCGTGGGGGACTGAAGCTTTCTTT. It translates to CASSWGAWGTEAFF. The chain carries TRBV28 and TRBJ1-1; perhaps TRBD1 as D (6 bases). Germline lookup yields CDR1 MDHEN and CDR2 SYDVKM. The CDR3 runs to 14 residues. The ends were cut back, 4 bases at V and 5 bases at J, with 14 bases in the middle.

The sample holds a few counts of this clone. The rearrangement uses TRBV19 and TRBJ2-1; 9 bases fit TRBD2. The germline gives CDR1 LNHDA, CDR2 SQIVND (reference sequence). The CDR3 sequence is 15 residues long. The V segment lost 5 bases and the J segment 4 bases; nucleotides outside the gene matches: 6. The CDR3 DNA reads TGTGCCAGTAGTGTTGGCGGGGGGGAATACAATGAGCAGTTCTTC. Translation gives CASSVGGGEYNEQFF.

V is TRBV19 and J is TRBJ2-6; TRBD1 aligns across 9 bases. Germline V gene sequence: CDR1 LNHDA, CDR2 SQIVND (reference sequence). V trimming: 4 bases; J trimming: 0 bases; junction bases outside the gene matches: 10. This CDR3 has 19 residues. CDR3 bases: TGTGCCAGTAGTAGACCTGTTGGGACAGGGTACTCTGGGGCCAACGTCCTGACTTTC. Translation gives CASSRPVGTGYSGANVLTF.

In its sample, this clone was seen once. The rearrangement joins TRBV3-1 (or the pseudogene TRBV3-2) to TRBJ1-4; perhaps TRBD1 as D (6 bases). CDR3 length equals 14 residues. The V gene's germline CDR1 is LGHDT and CDR2 YNNKEL (reference sequence). Between the trimmed V and J ends, which lost 4 bases and 5 bases, there was a span of 11 bases. CDR3 bases: TGTGCCAGCAGCCCAGGACAGCCCAATGAAAAACTGTTTTTT. Translation: CASSPGQPNEKLFF.

The chain employs TRBV5-6 and TRBJ1-5; a possible D gene is TRBD1 (5 bases). From germline, CDR1 is SGHDT and CDR2 YYEEEE. V gave up 3 bases and J gave up 1 base, with 17 bases separating them. There are 17 residues in the CDR3. The CDR3 is CASSSTWGPGSNQPQHF. CDR3 in DNA: TGTGCCAGCAGCTCGACTTGGGGCCCAGGAAGCAATCAGCCCCAGCATTTT.

The chain has TRBV28 and TRBJ1-2, with TRBD1 matching 7 bases. The CDR3 extends over 14 amino acids. Trimming cost V 5 bases and J 3 bases; bases outside gene matches: 6. CDR1 and CDR2 from the germline V gene are MDHEN and SYDVKM. CDR3 protein: CASSRTGEYYGYTF. CDR3 bases: TGTGCCAGCAGTAGGACAGGCGAGTACTATGGCTACACCTTC.

J is TRBJ2-1 and V is TRBV7-3; no firm D call. CDR1 and CDR2 from the germline V gene are SGHTA and FQGTGA. V lost 2 bases and J lost 7, with 12 bases in between. The CDR3 is made up of 14 amino acids. CDR3 nucleotides: TGTGCCAGCAGCTTAGCGGCTTACGGGAATGAGCAGTTCTTC. Protein sequence: CASSLAAYGNEQFF. Complete variable domain (other parts from reference TRBV7-3 and TRBJ2-1): GAGVSQTPSNKVTEKGKYVELRCDPISGHTALYWYRQSLGQGPEFLIYFQGTGAADDSGLPNDRFFAVRPEGSVSTLKIQRTERGDSAVYLCASSLAAYGNEQFFGPGTRLTVL.

In this sample, this clone turned up a few times. The V and J genes are TRBV7-3 and TRBJ2-2, with D perhaps TRBD2 (6 bases). The CDR3 length is 12 residues. Germline V CDR1 and CDR2: SGHTA, FQGTGA. Trimming took 5 bases from V and 8 from J, leaving 9 bases between them. The CDR3 DNA is TGTGCCAGCAGCCAAGGACTAGGGGAGCTGTTTTTT. Its protein product is CASSQGLGELFF.